The 11 T cell receptor beta chains below were found in one sample sequenced in a study of T cells in Graves' hyperthyroidism and ophthalmopathy. Amplified regions were TCR beta CDR3 sequences from RNA transcripts. The TCR CDR3 first-round RT-PCR relied on the HTBI primer set. TCRdb reprocessed the multiplex PCR reads via MiXCR and lists one record per CDR3 protein. The profile shows 210,000 or so distinct CDR3 sequences, under 20% of them singletons. Sequenced sample: blood. All receptors come from a man in his fifties or sixties with Graves' hyperthyroidism.

V is TRBV6-1 and J is TRBJ2-3, with 9 bases matching TRBD1. Trimming at V came to 8 bases and at J to 7 bases, leaving 13 bases not matched to a gene. This CDR3 has 15 amino acids. Germline V gene data show CDR1 as MNHNS and CDR2 as SASEGT. As DNA, the CDR3 is TGTGCCAGCGAGAAAATCCGGGACAGGGAATATACGCAGTATTTT. Translation gives CASEKIRDREYTQYF.

This sequence joins TRBV20-1 and TRBJ2-1; 8 bases line up with TRBD1. The V gene's germline CDR1 is DFQATT and CDR2 SNEGSKA (reference sequence). This CDR3 is built from 14 residues. V lost 1 base, J lost 4 bases, and 3 bases stayed unmatched. CDR3 residues: CSARAGQGYNEQFF. As DNA, the CDR3 is TGCAGTGCTAGAGCAGGACAGGGATACAATGAGCAGTTCTTC.

The chain joins TRBV5-1 to TRBJ2-7; perhaps TRBD1 as D (6 bases). The ends were cut back, 2 bases at V and 2 bases at J, with 8 bases in the middle. Germline values: CDR1 SGHRS, CDR2 YFSETQ. The CDR3 is made up of 13 amino acids. The CDR3 spells CASSFRDTYEQYF. The CDR3 nucleotides read TGCGCCAGCAGCTTCCGGGACACCTACGAGCAGTACTTC.

This clonotype was counted ten times or more. The chain has TRBV6-1 and TRBJ2-1, with 8 bases that match TRBD2. Germline CDR1 MNHNS, CDR2 SASEGT. Trimming took 6 bases from V and 9 from J; bases not matched to a gene: 13. This CDR3 region has 15 residues. Here the CDR3 reads CASRYISGSPIEQFF. CDR3 DNA: TGTGCCAGCAGGTATATCAGCGGGAGCCCCATTGAGCAGTTCTTC.

This clonotype was detected ten times or more. This chain connects TRBV20-1 to TRBJ2-7, with D perhaps TRBD1 (5 bases). The germline CDR1 and CDR2 sequences are DFQATT and SNEGSKA (reference sequence). The CDR3 is 14 residues long. The ends were cut back, 1 base at V and 6 bases at J, with 16 bases in the middle. CDR3 coding DNA: TGCAGTGCTAGAGTGCAGGGCAGGCTCTTCGAGCAGTACTTC. Translated, it gives CSARVQGRLFEQYF.

The CDR3 is CASSLVAAGYTYEQYF. CDR3 coding DNA: TGTGCCAGCAGCTTAGTGGCCGCGGGGTACACCTACGAGCAGTACTTC. The rearrangement joins TRBV7-6 to TRBJ2-7; D is perhaps TRBD2 (6 bases). Germline loops: CDR1 SGHVS, CDR2 FNYEAQ. V lost 1 base and J lost 2, with 15 bases in between. The CDR3 runs to 16 residues.

Only a few counts were recorded for this clonotype. The genes are TRBV20-1 and TRBJ2-7; TRBD1 might be the D (6 bases). Germline loops: CDR1 DFQATT, CDR2 SNEGSKA (reference sequence). The CDR3 has 13 residues. V lost 5 bases, J lost 2 bases, and 13 bases lay in between. The CDR3 region has the DNA TGCAGTGCTGCCCGGACAGACACCTACGAGCAGTACTTC. Translation gives CSAARTDTYEQYF.

This clonotype was counted only a few times. J is TRBJ2-1 and V is TRBV28, with TRBD2 identical over 11 bases. CDR3 length: 19 amino acids. Germline V gene lookup returns CDR1 MDHEN and CDR2 SYDVKM. Germline trimming cut 4 bases from V and 8 bases from J; bases unmatched to any gene: 19. The CDR3 bases are TGTGCCAGCAGTTCCGCCCAACCACGTTTAGCGGGAGGGCCCCATGAGCAGTTCTTC. This encodes CASSSAQPRLAGGPHEQFF. Based on the CDR3 plus reference TRBV28 and TRBJ2-1, the full variable domain is DVKVTQSSRYLVKRTGEKVFLECVQDMDHENMFWYRQDPGLGLRLIYFSYDVKMKEKGDIPEGYSVSREKKERFSLILESASTNQTSMYLCASSSAQPRLAGGPHEQFFGPGTRLTVL.

The table lists this clonotype with a count of one. A much bigger clone sits one base away, suggesting this may be a read error. The CDR3 is CASGLGPHSGRGQYF. For the CDR3, the DNA is TGTGCCAGCGGTTTGGGGCCCCATAGCGGGAGGGGGCAGTATTTT. This chain links TRBV12-3 or TRBV12-4 with TRBJ2-3; 11 nucleotides match TRBD2. The CDR3 runs 15 residues.

The chain couples TRBV4-1 to TRBJ1-1; maybe TRBD1 (5 bases). The CDR3 is 14 residues long. Germline V gene lookup returns CDR1 MGHRA and CDR2 YSYEKL. V shed 1 base and J shed 4 bases, with 10 bases lying between them. The CDR3 DNA reads TGCGCCAGCAGCCAAGGTTGGGGCACCACTGAAGCTTTCTTT. Translating gives CASSQGWGTTEAFF.

This clonotype showed up many times. The chain uses TRBV30 and TRBJ1-5; 9 bases fit TRBD1. V shed 8 bases and J 6 bases; nucleotides not matched to a gene: 8. This CDR3 is 13 amino acids long. Germline V lookup: CDR1 GTSNPN, CDR2 SVGIG (reference sequence). CDR3 DNA: TGTGCCAGCTCACAGGGGGCTGTTCAGCCCCAGCATTTT. The encoded protein is CASSQGAVQPQHF.